This T cell receptor (beta chain) was found in a study of cytomegalovirus exposure and HLA in healthy donors. Study-level findings and limits: Differences between HLA loci emerged in a later analysis of TCR association rates, with DRB1 most and HLA-C fewest. It was reported that the classifier diagnosed cytomegalovirus status with high specificity and sensitivity in both the original and validation cohorts.

As concerns this clone: Its antigen is currently unknown.

The germline gives CDR1 SEHNR, CDR2 FQNEAQ (reference sequence). There are 15 residues in the CDR3. The ends were cut back, 5 bases at V and 5 bases at J, with 17 bases in the middle. Researchers ran the PCR with 60 Vbeta and 13 Jbeta primers. Sequencing was performed with immunoSEQ multiplex PCR; in TCRdb, only in-frame clones are kept and a portion is missing. The table includes 80,000 to 100,000 clones, roughly 77% detected once. The rearrangement joins TRBV7-9 to TRBJ2-3; a possible D gene is TRBD2 (6 bases). Input material: PBMCs. The TCR originated in a young man in good health and CMV-seronegative. CDR3 coding DNA: TGTGCCAGCAGCCAGCTACGGAATAGCGGAGATACGCAGTATTTT. This sequence encodes CASSQLRNSGDTQYF.